What follows are 32 T cell receptor beta chains derived from one specimen sequenced in a study of control samples from healthy donors and cancer patients. TCRdb's table, derived via immunoSEQ multiplex PCR, lists solely in-frame clones and lacks some. This table has about 180,000 clones, around nine tenths appearing once. The sequenced material came from blood. The source of these receptors is a man younger than 40 in good health.

The rearrangement links TRBV9 to TRBJ2-7; perhaps D is TRBD1 or TRBD2 (5 bases each). The CDR3 covers 15 residues. Between the trimmed V and J ends, which lost 3 bases and 3 bases, there was a span of 16 bases. Germline V lookup: CDR1 SGDLS, CDR2 YYNGEE. The CDR3 loop reads CASSAFSGTIYEQYF. In DNA, the CDR3 is TGTGCCAGCAGCGCATTCTCCGGGACCATCTACGAGCAGTACTTC.

This clone came up once. The chain couples TRBV19 to TRBJ1-2; 9 nucleotides align to TRBD1. This CDR3 is 14 amino acids long. Trimming removed 4 bases from V and 6 bases from J; junction bases left unmatched: 6. Germline V CDR1 and CDR2: LNHDA, SQIVND (reference sequence). CDR3 amino acids: CASSTGTGFDGYTF. CDR3 DNA sequence: TGTGCCAGTAGTACCGGGACAGGGTTCGATGGCTACACCTTC. The variable domain in full, completed from reference TRBV19 and TRBJ1-2, reads DGGITQSPKYLFRKEGQNVTLSCEQNLNHDAMYWYRQDPGQGLRLIYYSQIVNDFQKGDIAEGYSVSREKKESFPLTVTSAQKNPTAFYLCASSTGTGFDGYTFGSGTRLTVV.

The chain couples TRBV9 to TRBJ1-2; possible D gene TRBD1, 6 bases. V gave up 5 bases and J gave up 0 bases, with 11 bases separating them. Germline CDR1 SGDLS, CDR2 YYNGEE. This CDR3 has 14 residues. This chain's CDR3 is CASSRTGSNYGYTF. The CDR3 DNA follows: TGTGCCAGCAGTCGCACAGGGTCTAACTATGGCTACACCTTC. The full variable domain, with the rest looked up from reference TRBV9 and TRBJ1-2, is DSGVTQTPKHLITATGQRVTLRCSPRSGDLSVYWYQQSLDQGLQFLIQYYNGEERAKGNILERFSAQQFPDLHSELNLSSLELGDSALYFCASSRTGSNYGYTFGSGTRLTVV.

CDR3 sequence: CASNPGVNTEAFF. CDR3 sequence (DNA): TGTGCCAGCAACCCAGGGGTTAACACTGAAGCTTTCTTT. The chain is built from TRBV2 and TRBJ1-1, with TRBD1 as a possible D gene (6 bases). The CDR3 is 13 residues long. Trimming took off 7 bases at V and 2 bases at J, with 11 bases between the two ends. Germline loops: CDR1 SNHLY, CDR2 FYNNEI.

The chain uses TRBV6-2 or TRBV6-3 and TRBJ1-4; D perhaps matches TRBD1 (6 bases). The germline V and J ends were trimmed by 7 bases and 7 bases, with 19 bases remaining between them. The CDR3 consists of 15 residues. Per the germline V gene, CDR1 is MNHEY and CDR2 is SVGEGT. This CDR3 reads CASTPGGGLGEKLFF. The CDR3 DNA reads as TGTGCCAGCACCCCCGGAGGGGGTTTGGGTGAAAAACTGTTTTTT.

The rearrangement links TRBV5-1 to TRBJ2-7; the D is unclear. Trimming pared 0 bases from V and 4 bases from J, leaving 8 bases between. Germline V CDR1 and CDR2: SGHRS, YFSETQ. CDR3 length equals 13 residues. Written as DNA, the CDR3 is TGCGCCAGCAGCTTGGGCCAGGTGTACGAGCAGTACTTC. It specifies CASSLGQVYEQYF.

The rearrangement uses TRBV5-1 and TRBJ1-4; possible D gene TRBD1, 6 bases. V was clipped by 4 bases and J by 8 bases, with 18 bases between them. CDR3 length: 15 residues. CDR1 is SGHRS and CDR2 is YFSETQ in the germline V gene. The CDR3 here is CASSLQGEVREKLFF. CDR3 in DNA: TGCGCCAGCAGCCTACAGGGAGAGGTTAGAGAAAAACTGTTTTTT.

This clone was recorded once. The V and J genes are TRBV30 and TRBJ1-3; D is ambiguous. Trimming removed 6 bases at V and 0 bases at J, with 18 bases between. Germline V lookup: CDR1 GTSNPN, CDR2 SVGIG (reference sequence). CDR3 length: 16 amino acids. The CDR3 loop is CACTTWATPSGNTIYF. As DNA, the CDR3 is TGTGCCTGCACTACCTGGGCCACCCCCTCTGGAAACACCATATATTTT.

The chain carries TRBV2 and TRBJ2-1; D may be TRBD1 or TRBD2 (7 bases each). The V end lost 7 bases, the J end lost 12 bases, and 13 bases lay between the germline ends. Germline CDR1 and CDR2: SNHLY and FYNNEI. The CDR3 is made up of 11 amino acids. CDR3 protein: CASNLRGGQFF. CDR3 coding DNA: TGTGCCAGCAACCTCAGGGGGGGGCAGTTCTTC.

V gene TRBV19 combines with J gene TRBJ2-3, with TRBD2 matching 12 bases. The V gene end was trimmed by 2 bases and the J gene end by 4 bases; junction bases not matched to a gene: 1. The germline V gene has CDR1 LNHDA and CDR2 SQIVND (reference sequence). The length of the CDR3 is 15 residues. The CDR3 DNA sequence: TGTGCCAGTAGTATAAGACTAGCGGGAGCAGATACGCAGTATTTT. Its protein product is CASSIRLAGADTQYF. The full variable domain, in which reference TRBV19 and TRBJ2-3 provide the parts outside the CDR3, is DGGITQSPKYLFRKEGQNVTLSCEQNLNHDAMYWYRQDPGQGLRLIYYSQIVNDFQKGDIAEGYSVSREKKESFPLTVTSAQKNPTAFYLCASSIRLAGADTQYFGPGTRLTVL.

The chain recombines TRBV9 with TRBJ1-1, with TRBD1 as a possible D gene (6 bases). V was cut by 0 bases and J by 0 bases, with 12 bases left in between. Germline CDR1 is SGDLS and CDR2 is YYNGEE. This CDR3 region has 16 residues. This CDR3 reads CASSVDGGALNTEAFF. CDR3 bases: TGTGCCAGCAGCGTAGATGGGGGCGCCTTGAACACTGAAGCTTTCTTT. Full variable domain (outside the CDR3, taken from reference TRBV9 and TRBJ1-1): DSGVTQTPKHLITATGQRVTLRCSPRSGDLSVYWYQQSLDQGLQFLIQYYNGEERAKGNILERFSAQQFPDLHSELNLSSLELGDSALYFCASSVDGGALNTEAFFGQGTRLTVV.

The chain is built from TRBV24-1 and TRBJ2-4, with 8 bases matching TRBD1. The trim removed 8 bases at V and 3 bases at J, leaving 14 bases unmatched. This CDR3 is built from 17 residues. CDR1 and CDR2 (germline): KGHDR, SFDVKD. The CDR3 spells CATTLIKQGGDKNIQYF. CDR3 DNA sequence: TGTGCCACCACCCTGATAAAACAGGGGGGTGACAAAAACATTCAGTACTTC.

The chain is built from TRBV6-6 and TRBJ1-2; no firm D call. This CDR3 comprises 17 residues. V lost 5 bases and J 2 bases, leaving 21 bases between the germline ends. Germline V gene sequence: CDR1 MNHNY, CDR2 SVGAGI (reference sequence). The CDR3 DNA follows: TGTGCCAGCAGTCCCGAAGCCCTCAGTTGGTCGAACTATGGCTACACCTTC. The encoded protein is CASSPEALSWSNYGYTF.

This clone appeared a single time. This chain connects TRBV6-2 or TRBV6-3 to TRBJ2-5; D unresolved. CDR1 and CDR2 (germline): MNHEY, SVGEGT. CDR3 length equals 14 residues. With 4 bases removed from V and 0 bases from J, the gap between germline ends came to 9 bases. This CDR3 is CASSFYTHQETQYF. The DNA of the CDR3 is TGTGCCAGCAGTTTTTACACACACCAAGAGACCCAGTACTTC.

In this sample, this clone turned up once. The chain employs TRBV5-6 and TRBJ1-2, with 7 positions matching TRBD1. Germline V gives CDR1 SGHDT, CDR2 YYEEEE. The CDR3 is made up of 14 amino acids. J gave up 3 bases and V 4 bases, and 6 bases lay outside the gene matches. The CDR3 reads CASSISGQHYGYTF. The DNA for the CDR3 is TGTGCCAGCAGCATATCGGGACAGCACTATGGCTACACCTTC.

This chain links TRBV27 with TRBJ2-3; TRBD2 aligns across 8 bases. V was clipped by 5 bases and J by 1 base; unmatched bases: 8. CDR1 is MNHEY and CDR2 is SMNVEV in the germline V gene (reference sequence). This CDR3 has 16 amino acids. The CDR3 reads CASSPRTSNRTDTQYF. DNA for the CDR3: TGTGCCAGCAGTCCCCGGACTAGCAATCGCACAGATACGCAGTATTTT.

The chain uses TRBV7-8 and TRBJ1-2; 9 nucleotides agree with TRBD1. V lost 1 base, J lost 6 bases, and 6 bases stayed unmatched. This CDR3 spans 15 amino acids. CDR1 is SGHVS, CDR2 FQNEAQ, per germline. The CDR3 nucleotides are TGTGCCAGCAGCTTAGTGGGACAGGGACGAGATGGCTACACCTTC. As protein: CASSLVGQGRDGYTF.

The CDR3 spells CASSQEDTQYF. The DNA of the CDR3 is TGTGCCAGCAGTCAGGAGGATACGCAGTATTTT. This chain uses TRBV6-6 with TRBJ2-3, with D hard to call. V lost 5 bases, J lost 6 bases, and 6 bases lay in between. Germline CDR1 MNHNY, CDR2 SVGAGI (reference sequence). The CDR3 totals 11 residues.

The CDR3 sequence: CASRGDMNTGELFF. The CDR3 DNA follows: TGTGCCAGCAGAGGCGACATGAACACCGGGGAGCTGTTTTTT. The chain joins TRBV5-4 to TRBJ2-2; unclear D gene. The V end lost 5 bases, the J end lost 1 base, and 9 bases lay between the germline ends. Germline lookup yields CDR1 SGHNT and CDR2 YYREEE (reference sequence). The CDR3 has 14 amino acids.

The V and J genes are TRBV9 and TRBJ1-4, with D perhaps matching TRBD1 (5 bases). This CDR3 spans 13 amino acids. CDR1 SGDLS and CDR2 YYNGEE come from the germline V gene. The CDR3 DNA reads as TGTGCTTCCCAAGGCAGGGATAATGAAAAACTGTTTTTT. Its protein product is CASQGRDNEKLFF.

This chain joins TRBV3-1 (or the pseudogene TRBV3-2) and TRBJ1-5; weak D call: TRBD1 (5 bases). Trimming stripped 3 bases from V and 1 base from J, with 7 bases between. This CDR3 is 14 amino acids long. Germline V gene lookup returns CDR1 LGHDT and CDR2 YNNKEL (reference sequence). CDR3 amino acids: CASSQRQSNQPQHF. The CDR3 region has the DNA TGTGCCAGCAGCCAGAGACAGAGCAATCAGCCCCAGCATTTT.

This clone turned up a few times. The V call is TRBV11-2, the J call TRBJ1-1; TRBD1 matches 9 bases. After removal of 5 bases from V and 6 bases from J, the junction contained 7 bases not matched to a gene. Germline loops: CDR1 SGHAT, CDR2 FQNNGV. CDR3 length equals 14 residues. Here the CDR3 reads CASSIQGARAEAFF. CDR3 bases: TGTGCCAGCAGCATACAGGGGGCACGGGCTGAAGCTTTCTTT.

The V and J genes are TRBV18 and TRBJ1-1; 10 bases line up with TRBD1. The CDR3 totals 14 residues. Unmatched junction bases numbered 4, after V lost 3 bases and J lost 6 bases. CDR1 and CDR2 (germline): KGHSH, LQKENI. The DNA for the CDR3 is TGTGCCAGCTCACCCCTTGGACAGGGGGCTGAAGCTTTCTTT. It codes for CASSPLGQGAEAFF.

The CDR3 loop reads CASSPLSGQGGNYGYTF. CDR3 DNA sequence: TGTGCCAGTAGCCCTTTGTCCGGACAGGGCGGAAACTATGGCTACACCTTC. The V gene is TRBV19, the J gene TRBJ1-2; 8 bases are a match to TRBD1. The CDR3 has 17 residues. Germline lookup yields CDR1 LNHDA and CDR2 SQIVND (reference sequence). V dropped 6 bases and J dropped 2; count of bases not matched to a gene: 14.

The J gene is TRBJ1-6, the V gene TRBV27, with TRBD1 as a possible D gene (6 bases). The CDR3 covers 16 residues. CDR1 is MNHEY and CDR2 is SMNVEV in the germline V gene (reference sequence). V lost 6 bases and J 10 bases, leaving 22 bases between the germline ends. The DNA of the CDR3 is TGTGCCAGCAGGCAGAACAGGGAGTTCCTGGGGTCACCCCTCCACTTT. Protein: CASRQNREFLGSPLHF.

This clone was observed once. This chain connects TRBV6-5 to TRBJ1-1, with a weak D call TRBD1 (5 bases). The germline V gene encodes CDR1 MNHEY and CDR2 SVGAGI. Trimming shortened V by 5 bases and J by 0 bases, and 13 bases separated the two germline ends. The CDR3 is 15 residues long. CDR3 nucleotide sequence: TGTGCCAGCAGTCGGGACGGGGGATTGAACACTGAAGCTTTCTTT. Translating gives CASSRDGGLNTEAFF.

The chain has TRBV18 and TRBJ2-5; D not certain. V dropped 2 bases and J dropped 4 bases, with 8 bases sitting between them. Germline V gene lookup returns CDR1 KGHSH and CDR2 LQKENI. CDR3 length: 13 residues. CDR3 protein: CASSPNIGETQYF. CDR3 DNA sequence: TGTGCCAGCTCACCAAACATTGGAGAGACCCAGTACTTC.

This clone was counted a single time. V gene TRBV28 combines with J gene TRBJ2-7, with unresolved D. CDR3 length: 12 residues. Per the germline V gene, CDR1 is MDHEN and CDR2 is SYDVKM. Trimming left V 2 bases short and J 4 bases short, with 6 bases between. As DNA, the CDR3 is TGTGCCAGCAGTTTAGTAAGTTACGAGCAGTACTTC. Its protein is CASSLVSYEQYF.

The chain employs TRBV18 and TRBJ1-5; D possibly corresponds to TRBD1 (6 bases). The CDR3 has 12 amino acids. Trimming cost V 3 bases and J 7 bases, with 7 bases left between them. Germline V gene data show CDR1 as KGHSH and CDR2 as LQKENI. This CDR3 reads CASSPTGQPQHF. CDR3 in DNA: TGTGCCAGCTCACCTACAGGGCAGCCCCAGCATTTT.

This clone has only one observation. This chain joins TRBV5-1 and TRBJ1-1, with D hard to call. V shed 2 bases and J shed 1 base, with 9 bases lying between them. The germline gives CDR1 SGHRS, CDR2 YFSETQ. CDR3 length: 14 amino acids. CDR3 in amino acids: CASSFTVSNTEAFF. DNA of the CDR3: TGCGCCAGCAGCTTTACAGTCTCGAACACTGAAGCTTTCTTT.

The V gene is TRBV3-1 (or the pseudogene TRBV3-2), the J gene TRBJ2-3, with D tentatively TRBD1 (6 bases). Deletions cut 1 base from V and 4 bases from J, with 18 bases between. The CDR3 extends over 17 amino acids. Germline loops: CDR1 LGHDT, CDR2 YNNKEL (reference sequence). The CDR3 reads CASSQAWTVGLSDTQYF. The CDR3 region has the DNA TGTGCCAGCAGCCAAGCGTGGACAGTTGGGTTGTCAGATACGCAGTATTTT.

This sequence joins TRBV30 and TRBJ2-2; D not certain. The V gene's germline CDR1 is GTSNPN and CDR2 SVGIG (reference sequence). CDR3 length equals 12 residues. Trimming removed 0 bases from V and 7 bases from J, with 6 bases in between. CDR3 coding DNA: TGTGCCTGGAGTGTACCTGTCGGGGAGCTGTTTTTT. Translating it yields CAWSVPVGELFF.